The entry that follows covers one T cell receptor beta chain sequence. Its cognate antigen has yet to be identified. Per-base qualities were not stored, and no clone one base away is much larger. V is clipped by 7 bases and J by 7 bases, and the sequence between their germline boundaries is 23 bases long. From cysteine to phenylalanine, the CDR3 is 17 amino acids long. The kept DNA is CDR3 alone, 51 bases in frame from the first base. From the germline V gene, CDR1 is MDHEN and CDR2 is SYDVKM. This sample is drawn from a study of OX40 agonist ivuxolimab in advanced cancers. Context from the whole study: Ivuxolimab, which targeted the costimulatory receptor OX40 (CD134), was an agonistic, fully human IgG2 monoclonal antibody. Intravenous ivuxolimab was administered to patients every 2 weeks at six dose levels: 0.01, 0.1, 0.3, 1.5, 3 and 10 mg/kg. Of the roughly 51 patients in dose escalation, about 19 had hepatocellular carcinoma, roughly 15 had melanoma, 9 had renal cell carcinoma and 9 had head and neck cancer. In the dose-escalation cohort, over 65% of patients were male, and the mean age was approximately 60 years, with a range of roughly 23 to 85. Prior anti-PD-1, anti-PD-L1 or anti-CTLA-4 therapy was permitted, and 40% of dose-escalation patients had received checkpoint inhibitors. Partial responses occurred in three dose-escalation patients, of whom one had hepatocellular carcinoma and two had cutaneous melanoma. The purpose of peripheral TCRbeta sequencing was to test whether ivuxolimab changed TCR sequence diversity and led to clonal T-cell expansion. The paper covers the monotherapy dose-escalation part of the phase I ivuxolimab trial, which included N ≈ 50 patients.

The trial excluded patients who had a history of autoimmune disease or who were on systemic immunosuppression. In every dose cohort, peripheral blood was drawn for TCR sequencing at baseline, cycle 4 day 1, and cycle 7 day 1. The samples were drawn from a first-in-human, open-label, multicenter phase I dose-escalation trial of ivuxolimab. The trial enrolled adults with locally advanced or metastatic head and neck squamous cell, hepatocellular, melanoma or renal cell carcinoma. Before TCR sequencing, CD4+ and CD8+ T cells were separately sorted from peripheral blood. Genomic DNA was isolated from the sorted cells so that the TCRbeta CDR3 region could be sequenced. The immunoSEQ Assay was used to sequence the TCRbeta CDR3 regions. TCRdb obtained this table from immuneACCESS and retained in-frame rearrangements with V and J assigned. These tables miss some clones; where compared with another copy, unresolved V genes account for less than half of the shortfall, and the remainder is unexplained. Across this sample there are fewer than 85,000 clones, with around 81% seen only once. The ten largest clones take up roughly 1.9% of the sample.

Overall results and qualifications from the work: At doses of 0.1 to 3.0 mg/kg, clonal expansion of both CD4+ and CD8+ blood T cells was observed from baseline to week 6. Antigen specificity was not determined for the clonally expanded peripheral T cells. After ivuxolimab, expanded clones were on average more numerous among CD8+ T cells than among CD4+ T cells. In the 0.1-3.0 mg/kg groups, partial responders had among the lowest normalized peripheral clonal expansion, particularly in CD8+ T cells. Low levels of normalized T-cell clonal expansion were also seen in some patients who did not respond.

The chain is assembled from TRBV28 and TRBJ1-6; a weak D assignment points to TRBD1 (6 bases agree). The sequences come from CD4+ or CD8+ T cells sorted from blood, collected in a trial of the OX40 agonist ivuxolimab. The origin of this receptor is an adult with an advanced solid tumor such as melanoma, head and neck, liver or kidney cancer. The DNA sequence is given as TGTGCCAGCACCTCACCCGAGGGGGTGAGCAGGAATTCACCCCTCCACTTT. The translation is CASTSPEGVSRNSPLHF.